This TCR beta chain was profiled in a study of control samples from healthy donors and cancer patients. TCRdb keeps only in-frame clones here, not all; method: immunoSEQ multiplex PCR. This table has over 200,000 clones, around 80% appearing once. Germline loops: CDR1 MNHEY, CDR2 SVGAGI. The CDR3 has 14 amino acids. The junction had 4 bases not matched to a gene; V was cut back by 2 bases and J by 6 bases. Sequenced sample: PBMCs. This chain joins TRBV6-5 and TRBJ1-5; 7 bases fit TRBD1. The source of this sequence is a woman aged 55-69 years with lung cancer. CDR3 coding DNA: TGTGCCAGCAGTTACGGCAGGGGGAGTCAGCCCCAGCATTTT. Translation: CASSYGRGSQPQHF.